The T cell receptor (beta chain) under discussion was sequenced for a study of monozygotic twins with inflammatory bowel disease (dated by TCRdb to the late 2010s). Describing the broader study: The complete study included 28 monozygotic twin pairs: 19 IBD-discordant Danish pairs and nine German pairs, of which four were IBD-concordant and five were IBD-discordant. Each individual had, on average, about 151 000 unique TCRalpha sequences and 181 000 unique TCRbeta sequences available for analysis. Within discordant pairs, disease-associated traits were sought mainly by comparing IBD patients with their genetically identical healthy co-twins.

A roughly 2.7 ml peripheral blood sample was drawn into PAXgene tubes per donor and stored at -80°C. Without any T cell sorting, total RNA was extracted from whole blood using the PAXgene blood miRNA kit on an automated QIAcube. Peripheral blood from monozygotic twin pairs, either concordant or discordant for inflammatory bowel disease, underwent deep TCRalpha and TCRbeta repertoire profiling that used unique molecular barcoding. Smoking habits were recorded for all twin pairs, and individuals were classified as current, former or never smokers. The library was obtained by 5' RACE. Preparation of each TCR library used approximately 4,000 ng of total RNA. cDNA was synthesized with SMARTScribe reverse transcriptase in eight separate reactions per sample. During cDNA synthesis, template switching was used to introduce unique molecular identifiers that contained a 6-nucleotide sample barcode. Two nested PCRs of about 16 and 10 cycles amplified the TCRalpha and TCRbeta cDNA, and bead purification followed each PCR. Before amplification, the cDNA was treated with uracil DNA-glycosylase and purified using the QIAquick PCR purification kit. In the second PCR, Illumina TruSeq-compatible adapters and sample-specific barcodes were added. Library quality and concentration were assessed using TapeStation and Qubit, and 5 ng of each library was pooled. Pooled libraries were sequenced on an Illumina HiSeq2500 single-index Rapid Run with 2 x 100 bp reads and custom sequencing primers. In the original analysis: MiGEC version 1.2.6 was used for UMI-based consensus assembly to correct PCR and sequencing errors. MiXCR version 2.1.1 was used to carry out V(D)J alignment, clonotype assembly and CDR3 extraction. Gene usage, clonotype sharing and MAIT/NKT TCR abundance were normalised by analysing the top 1000, 10 000 and 20 000 clonotypes per sample. After downsampling to 27 000 UMIs, diversity was calculated as the inverse Simpson index using the vegan R package. Paired Mann-Whitney U tests were applied to discordant twin pairs, and Benjamini-Hochberg correction was used for multiple testing. Reprocessed by TCRdb, the reads give a single entry per CDR3 protein sequence, without DNA. TCRdb, not the authors, supplied the V and J calls. For this sample, the table gives about 210,000 distinct CDR3 sequences. Approximately 1.6% of the sample is held by the ten biggest clonotypes.

Its CDR3 holds 12 amino acids, cysteine through phenylalanine. Nucleotide data are not available. The germline V gene (reference sequence) provides CDR1 SEHNR and CDR2 FQNEAQ. A remark on this clonotype: This clone's antigen is unknown.

The investigation overall reported the following: No difference in repertoire similarity was observed between concordant and discordant twins, possibly owing to limited statistical power. The analysis was unable to tell apart different T cell subtypes. A decrease in TCRbeta repertoire diversity, as measured by inverse Simpson index, was observed in IBD patients compared with their healthy co-twins. IBD patients shared fewer clonotypes with other individuals than healthy twins did, most markedly in patients showing signs of disease activity. Because patients received different immunosuppressive treatments, the repertoires may have picked up extra background noise and variability between individuals. The results gave no support for a single strong signal or clonotype linked to IBD.

The sequenced sample was blood. The chain is encoded by TRBV7-9 joined to TRBJ1-5. The clonotype comes from a human donor with ulcerative colitis or Crohn's disease, or a healthy co-twin of an affected twin (not recorded which). CDR3 protein: CASSKMSQPQHF.